Sequencing of this T cell receptor beta chain was carried out in a study of cytomegalovirus exposure and HLA in healthy donors. The CDR3 has 14 amino acids. V was pared by 0 bases and J by 0 bases, with 7 bases between. Germline V gives CDR1 SGHRS, CDR2 YFSETQ. This PCR relied on a set of 60 Vbeta primers and 13 Jbeta primers. Repertoires were generated with immunoSEQ multiplex PCR, while TCRdb's copy carries only in-frame clones and drops some. The repertoire holds about 150,000 clones, under 80% seen once, with 2.1% in the top ten. This receptor was obtained from a man in his thirties or forties in good health and CMV-seronegative. What was sequenced was PBMCs. The rearrangement links TRBV5-1 to TRBJ2-7, with D unclear. The CDR3 DNA sequence: TGCGCCAGCAGCTTGGACCCGGGCTCCTACGAGCAGTACTTC. Encoded protein: CASSLDPGSYEQYF.